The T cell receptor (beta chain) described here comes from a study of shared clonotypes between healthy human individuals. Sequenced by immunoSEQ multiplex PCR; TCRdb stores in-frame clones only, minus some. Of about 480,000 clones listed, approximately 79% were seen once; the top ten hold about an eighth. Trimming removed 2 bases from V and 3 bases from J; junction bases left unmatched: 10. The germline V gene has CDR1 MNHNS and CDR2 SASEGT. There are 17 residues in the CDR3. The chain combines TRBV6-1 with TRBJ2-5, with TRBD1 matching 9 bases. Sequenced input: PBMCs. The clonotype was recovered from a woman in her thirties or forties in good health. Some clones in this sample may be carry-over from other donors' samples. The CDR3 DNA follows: TGTGCCAGCAGTGAATTTTATGGGACAGGGTTAGAAGAGACCCAGTACTTC. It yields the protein CASSEFYGTGLEETQYF.